This TCR beta chain was identified in a study of T cell responses to AZD1222 COVID-19 vaccine (dated by TCRdb to the early 2020s). In the study overall: AZD1222 recipients whose second dose came at about 4 weeks and those whose second dose came at about 12 weeks were combined into one group, since spike-specific TCR depth and breadth did not differ between the two schedules. TCR sequencing was performed for over 230 trial participants, of whom 200 to 210 were given two doses of AZD1222 and some 25 were given two doses of MenACWY control vaccine. Enrollment into the trials was organized by age into subgroups of 18-55, 56-69 and 70-plus years, and those subgroups contained roughly 140, 27 and 60 TCR-sequenced participants, respectively. Results and caveats for the whole study, not just this receptor: The 56-69-year group was small, and its depth increase did not reach significance, likely because of low power. Most participants were white British and females outnumbered males, and the authors suggested that clonal diversity may have been underestimated. Conclusions about previously exposed vaccinees are limited because only a handful of AZD1222 recipients were SARS-CoV-2 seropositive at baseline. No day 14 peak-response samples were available, so repertoires were characterized only after the peak T cell response. After two AZD1222 doses, spike-specific TCR breadth and depth were significantly higher than at day 0 and than in MenACWY recipients. CD4 TCRs associated with the vaccine covered the entire spike protein, and the dominant responses were in regions 160-218 and 743-854. Nearly half of unique spike-specific TCRs reportedly recognized epitopes outside regions mutated in the B.1.351 and B.1.1.7 variants.

The sample's time point label, in plain terms: baseline before first vaccination. Samples from vaccinated people were obtained from the UK trials COV001 and COV002, which included a single-blind randomized controlled phase 2/3 trial of AZD1222 (ChAdOx1 nCoV-19) in healthy adults. Trial participant PBMC samples were collected at day 0 and day 28 after the second dose for TCRbeta chain sequencing. The CDR3 regions of human TCRbeta chains were analyzed by immunosequencing. For the original study's pipeline: TCRs in the repertoires were matched against a reference library of SARS-CoV-2-specific TCRs that had been generated with the MIRA antigen-specificity platform. Breadth was defined as the fraction of unique TCRs that were SARS-CoV-2-associated, and depth was defined as the fraction of total T cells that were SARS-CoV-2-associated. Each spike-specific TCR was assigned to its reactive spike region and to a CD4 or CD8 class using the MIRA data. Log10-transformed breadth and depth values were compared by one-way ANOVA with Sidak's multiple comparisons tests. TCRdb re-hosts the immuneACCESS table, in-frame sequences only. Its copies lack some clones; in the studies checked, an unresolved V gene accounts for under half of them, and the cause for the rest is not known. V, J and clone size are taken as reported in that table, and D and trimming were inferred from the DNA itself. The sample table lists roughly 120,000 clones, about 86% of them with a count of one. The ten largest make up 12% of the sample.

Worth noting for this clone: The antigen it recognizes is unknown. No much larger clone is present one base from it, and per-base qualities are unavailable.

Measured from the cysteine to the phenylalanine, the CDR3 is 13 residues long. Solely the CDR3 DNA is kept, with 39 bases framed from the first base. Germline trimming: 11 bases from V, 2 bases from J; junction bases outside gene matches: 8. The germline V gene (reference sequence) specifies SEHNR as CDR1 and FQNEAQ as CDR2. The clonotype comes from an adult in good health. The rearranged chain carries TRBV7-9 and TRBJ2-7, with TRBD2 matching 8 junction bases. Sequences were derived from peripheral blood, sampled on day 0 of AZD1222 vaccination. CDR3 protein: CAARGRSTYEQYF. The DNA reads TGTGCCGCACGCGGGAGGAGTACCTACGAGCAGTACTTC.